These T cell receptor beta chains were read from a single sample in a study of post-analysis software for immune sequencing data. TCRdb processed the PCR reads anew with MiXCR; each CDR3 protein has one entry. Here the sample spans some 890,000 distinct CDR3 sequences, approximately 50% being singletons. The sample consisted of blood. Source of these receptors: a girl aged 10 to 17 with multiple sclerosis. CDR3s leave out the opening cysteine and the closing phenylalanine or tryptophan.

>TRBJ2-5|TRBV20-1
SARLAGAIQGEQY
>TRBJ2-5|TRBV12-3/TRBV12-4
ASSLIPGGGETQY
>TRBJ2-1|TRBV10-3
AITGTSGVEQF
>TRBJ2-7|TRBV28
ASSLGTTYSYEQY
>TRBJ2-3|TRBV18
ASSPNPGDTQY
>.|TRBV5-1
ASSLAASGEQY
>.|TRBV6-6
ASSPLTGGPYEQY
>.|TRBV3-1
ASSQGDRGSHEQY
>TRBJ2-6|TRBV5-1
ASNFGASATGANVLT
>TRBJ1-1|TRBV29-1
SVLGLWTGLNTEAF
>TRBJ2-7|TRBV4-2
ASSQVHKTYEQY
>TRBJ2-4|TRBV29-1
SVGGQGDIQY
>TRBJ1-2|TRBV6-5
ASSSNRYGYT
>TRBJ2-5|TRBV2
ASSGTQQETQY
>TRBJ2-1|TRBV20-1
SATKPSGLNYNEQF
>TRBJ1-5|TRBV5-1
ASSSTGMNQPQH
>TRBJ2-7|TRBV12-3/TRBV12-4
ASSPSGGRTHEQY
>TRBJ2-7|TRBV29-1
SVGGHLSTETRY
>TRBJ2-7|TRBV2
ASTVGSTYEQY
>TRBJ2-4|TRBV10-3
AISGTGGTAKNIQY
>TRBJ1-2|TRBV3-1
ASSQLQGAGYYGYT